This is a list of T cell receptor beta chains from one sample in a study of blood T cell repertoires in COVID-19. Assay used: immunoSEQ multiplex PCR; TCRdb lists only in-frame clones, some missing. The sample has under 150,000 clones, under 90% seen once; the top ten hold 3% to 4.5%. Sequenced input: PBMCs or T cells enriched from blood (not recorded which). The receptor source for this set is a man aged 50 or older in a cohort exposed to, infected with or recovered from COVID-19 (not recorded which). CDR3s include the opening cysteine and the closing phenylalanine or tryptophan. A D gene is named only where the DNA matches it firmly. Not all rows give a size; the values are once, few, many and, for expanded clones, a class.

TRBJ1-5	-	-	16	TRBV5-8	CASSLRGGVGNQPQHF	TGTGCCAGCAGCTTGCGTGGGGGCGTCGGCAATCAGCCCCAGCATTTT
TRBJ2-5	-	-	13	TRBV5-1	CASSFTGQETQYF	TGCGCCAGCAGCTTTACAGGTCAAGAGACCCAGTACTTC
TRBJ2-3	-	-	16	TRBV5-1	CASSCTTAGSTDTQYF	TGCGCCAGCAGCTGTACTACAGCGGGCTCCACAGATACGCAGTATTTT
TRBJ1-1	TRBD1	once	14	TRBV10-3	CASGRTGELDEAFF	TGTGCCAGCGGACGGACAGGGGAATTGGATGAAGCTTTCTTT
TRBJ2-1	TRBD2	-	13	TRBV3-1/TRBV3-2	CASSQRGLVEQFF	TGTGCCAGCAGCCAAAGAGGACTAGTCGAGCAGTTCTTC
TRBJ1-5	TRBD1	-	18	TRBV7-9	CASSLVGTGLFSNQPQHF	TGTGCCAGCAGCTTAGTAGGGACAGGGCTATTTAGCAATCAGCCCCAGCATTTT
TRBJ1-1	-	few	15	TRBV27	CASSFEGMSNTEAFF	TGTGCCAGCAGTTTTGAGGGCATGTCGAACACTGAAGCTTTCTTT
TRBJ2-2	TRBD2	-	17	TRBV5-1	CASSSLASGGGTGELFF	TGCGCCAGCAGCTCGTTAGCCAGCGGGGGGGGCACCGGGGAGCTGTTTTTT
TRBJ2-3	-	-	13	TRBV11-3	CASSFTVLDTQYF	TGTGCCAGCAGCTTCACGGTACTCGATACGCAGTATTTT
TRBJ1-6	TRBD1	-	15	TRBV15	CATSRGGQENSPLHF	TGTGCCACCAGCAGAGGCGGACAGGAGAATTCACCCCTCCACTTT
TRBJ2-3	-	-	14	TRBV4-1	CASSQDRDFGTQYF	TGCGCCAGCAGCCAAGACCGGGACTTTGGTACGCAGTATTTT
TRBJ1-1	-	-	12	TRBV19	CASSIIGGKAFF	TGTGCCAGTAGTATAATTGGCGGGAAAGCTTTCTTT
TRBJ1-1	-	-	12	TRBV29-1	CSVTRASTEAFF	TGCAGCGTGACCAGGGCTAGCACTGAAGCTTTCTTT
TRBJ2-2	TRBD1	-	15	TRBV5-4	CASSLGQGDTGELFF	TGTGCCAGCAGCCTTGGACAGGGAGACACCGGGGAGCTGTTTTTT
TRBJ2-7	-	-	14	TRBV7-2	CASSLVLRDYEQYF	TGTGCCAGCAGCTTAGTACTCAGGGACTACGAGCAGTACTTC
TRBJ2-3	TRBD1	-	16	TRBV9	CASSNPGQGPIDTQYF	TGTGCCAGCAGCAACCCGGGACAGGGACCTATAGATACGCAGTATTTT